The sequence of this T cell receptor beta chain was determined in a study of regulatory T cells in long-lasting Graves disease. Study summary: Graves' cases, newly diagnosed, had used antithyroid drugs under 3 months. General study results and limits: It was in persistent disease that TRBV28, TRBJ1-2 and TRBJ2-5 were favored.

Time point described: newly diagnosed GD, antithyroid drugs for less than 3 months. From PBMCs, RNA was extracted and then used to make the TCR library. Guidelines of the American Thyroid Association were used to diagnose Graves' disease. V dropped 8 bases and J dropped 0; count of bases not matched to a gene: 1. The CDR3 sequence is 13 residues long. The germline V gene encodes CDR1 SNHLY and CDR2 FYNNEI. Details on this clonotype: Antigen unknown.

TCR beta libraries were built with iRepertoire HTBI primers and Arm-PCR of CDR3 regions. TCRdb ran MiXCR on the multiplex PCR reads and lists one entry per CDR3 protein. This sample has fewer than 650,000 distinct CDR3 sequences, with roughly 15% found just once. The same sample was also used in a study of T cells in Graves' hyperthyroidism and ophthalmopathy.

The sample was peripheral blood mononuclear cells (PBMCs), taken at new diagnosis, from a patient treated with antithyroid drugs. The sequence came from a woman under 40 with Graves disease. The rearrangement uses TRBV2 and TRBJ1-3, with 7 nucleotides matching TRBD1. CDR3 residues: CASQGDSGNTIYF. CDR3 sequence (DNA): TGTGCCAGCCAGGGGGACTCTGGAAACACCATATATTTT.